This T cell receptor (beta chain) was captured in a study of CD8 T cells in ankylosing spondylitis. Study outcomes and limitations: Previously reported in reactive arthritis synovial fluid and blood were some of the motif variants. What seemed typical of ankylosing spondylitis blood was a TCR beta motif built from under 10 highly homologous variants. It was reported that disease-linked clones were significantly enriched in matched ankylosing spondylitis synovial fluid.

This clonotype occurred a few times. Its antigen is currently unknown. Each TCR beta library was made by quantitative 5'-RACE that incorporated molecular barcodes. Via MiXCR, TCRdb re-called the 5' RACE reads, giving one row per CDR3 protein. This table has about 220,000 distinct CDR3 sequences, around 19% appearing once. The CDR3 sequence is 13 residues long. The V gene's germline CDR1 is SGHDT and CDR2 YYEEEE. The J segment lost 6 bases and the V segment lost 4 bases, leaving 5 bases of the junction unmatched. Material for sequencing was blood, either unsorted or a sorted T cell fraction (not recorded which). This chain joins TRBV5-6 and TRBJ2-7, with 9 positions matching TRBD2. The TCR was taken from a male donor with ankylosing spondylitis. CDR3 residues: CASSVAGGSEQYF. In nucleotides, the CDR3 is TGTGCCAGCAGCGTCGCGGGGGGGAGCGAGCAGTACTTC.